What follows describes a single TCR beta chain. This specimen belongs to a study of blood T cell repertoires in COVID-19. In the study overall: The analysed material was cDNA or gDNA that came from T cells, B-cell-depleted T cells, or PBMCs.

Assay used: immunoSEQ multiplex PCR; TCRdb lists only in-frame clones, some missing. Here the sample spans 200,000 to 250,000 clones, roughly nine tenths being singletons. The receptor was isolated from a woman aged 55-69 years who had recovered from COVID-19. Sequenced sample: peripheral blood.

CDR3 nucleotide sequence: TGTGCCAGCAGTTTAGGCGACAGGGAAGCTTTCTTT. Amino acid sequence: CASSLGDREAFF. This chain connects TRBV28 to TRBJ1-1, with D possibly TRBD1 on 6 matching bases. The germline V and J ends were trimmed by 2 bases and 8 bases, with 9 bases remaining between them. Looked up from germline, CDR1 is MDHEN and CDR2 is SYDVKM. The length of the CDR3 is 12 residues.